These T cell receptor beta chains were read from a single sample in a study of CD8 T cells in Susac syndrome. TCRdb re-derived calls from the immunoSEQ multiplex PCR reads in MiXCR, one entry per CDR3 protein. This repertoire shows some 190,000 distinct CDR3 sequences, about 94% found once; its top ten account for 0.085% to 0.13%. Sequencing input: CD4+ T cells from PBMCs. These receptor sequences come from a human donor in good health. Each CDR3 is given with its conserved first and last residue. A clone size is listed for some rows: how often the clone was seen (once, few, many), or a class if it is expanded.

TRBV28 | NA | CASSSGQGEGSYEQYF
TRBV9 | NA | CASSVELGLAGAHEQFF
TRBV6-5 | NA | CASRAGTGLFGYTF
TRBV28 | NA | CAGSGRGTDTQYF
TRBV20-1 | NA | CSANLARTEAFF
TRBV20-1 | NA | CSAPQGASTDTQYF
TRBV6-2/TRBV6-3 | few | CASSYAGSYEQYF
TRBV30 | NA | CAWTRLAGGTGELFF
TRBV3-1 | NA | CASSHGRTSGSYEQYF
TRBV4-3 | NA | CASSQDHRASEKLFF
TRBV7-3 | few | CASSFTGGETQYF
TRBV6-5 | once | CASSYEGSRGYTF
TRBV12-3/TRBV12-4 | NA | CASSLAIEGQPQHF
TRBV20-1 | NA | CSASPGLVAEQYF
TRBV23-1 | NA | CASSQSQGSANEKLFF
TRBV25-1 | NA | CASTVFGENTEAFF
TRBV29-1 | NA | CSVAVAGDGELFF
TRBV28 | NA | CASSSLQGTDTQYF
TRBV20-1 | NA | CSARGASGGSYEQYF
TRBV11-2 | once | CASSLELAGARETQYF
TRBV7-9 | NA | CASSLSIPQGNYGYTF
TRBV9 | once | CASSVARESYNEQFF
TRBV4-2 | NA | CASSQVRTGSGVAYNEQFF
TRBV20-1 | NA | CSPRAPETQYF
TRBV7-2 | NA | CASSHTLASGEQYF
TRBV20-1 | NA | CSVRTESTDTQYF
TRBV25-1 | NA | CASSETMTGYTF
TRBV27 | NA | CASSLGRGRAEADTQYF
TRBV18 | NA | CASSPVLNNDEQFF
TRBV14 | NA | CASSLGSFAGVNEQFF
TRBV24-1 | NA | CATSLSGGRWPGEQFF
TRBV30 | NA | CAWSSSIRTSYEQYF
TRBV28 | NA | CASSIPGELNEQYF
TRBV7-2 | NA | CASSFRDRAYEQYF
TRBV29-1 | NA | CSAHRGGETQYF
TRBV20-1 | NA | CSATTLRRGLGYEQYF
TRBV3-1 | NA | CASSQSSGTGDGYTF
TRBV3-1 | NA | CASSQGLGEAFF
TRBV5-6 | few | CASSLAGVETQYF
TRBV20-1 | NA | CSARDPGLASYNEQFF
TRBV30 | NA | CAWSVLASRNTEAFF
TRBV18 | NA | CASSPSGRGTDTQYF
TRBV29-1 | NA | CSVSEFSGHNEQFF
TRBV20-1 | NA | CSARVAGYMNTEAFF
TRBV4-3 | NA | CASSQGTGLPSGANVPTF
TRBV7-3 | NA | CASSLTRGSNTEAFF
TRBV7-9 | NA | CASSLALAVTEAFF
TRBV6-2/TRBV6-3 | NA | CASSSTAIGSQYF
TRBV5-6 | NA | CASSLTLGLAEQETQYF
TRBV2 | NA | CASSAEGVNYGYTF
TRBV20-1 | NA | CSASQPGPDTQYF
TRBV29-1 | NA | CSVGGGGLTYEQYF
TRBV20-1 | NA | CSAIIVTGELFF
TRBV14 | NA | CASSQPAGVVFF
TRBV9 | NA | CASSVSGSNYGYTF
TRBV20-1 | NA | CSARQETQYF
TRBV20-1 | NA | CSARGRGEWPQHF
TRBV29-1 | NA | CSLTAGGFDEQFF
TRBV20-1 | NA | CSARGPGSGVQETQYF